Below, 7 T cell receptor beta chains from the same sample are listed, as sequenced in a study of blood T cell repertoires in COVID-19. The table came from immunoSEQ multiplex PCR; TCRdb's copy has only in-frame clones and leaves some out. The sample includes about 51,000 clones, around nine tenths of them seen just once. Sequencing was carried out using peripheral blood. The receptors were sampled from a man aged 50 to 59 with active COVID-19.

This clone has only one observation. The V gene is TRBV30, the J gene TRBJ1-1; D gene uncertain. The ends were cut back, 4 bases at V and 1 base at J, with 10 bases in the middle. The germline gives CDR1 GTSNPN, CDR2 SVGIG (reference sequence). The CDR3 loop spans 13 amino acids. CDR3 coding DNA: TGTGCCTGGAAACAGATAAAGAACACTGAAGCTTTCTTT. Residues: CAWKQIKNTEAFF.

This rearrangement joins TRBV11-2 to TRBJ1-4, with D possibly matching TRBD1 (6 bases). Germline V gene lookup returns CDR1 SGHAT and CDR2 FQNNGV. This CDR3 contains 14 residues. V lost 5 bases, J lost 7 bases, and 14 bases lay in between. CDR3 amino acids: CASSLGRGSEKLFF. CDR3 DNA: TGTGCCAGCAGCCTCGGTAGGGGGAGTGAAAAACTGTTTTTT.

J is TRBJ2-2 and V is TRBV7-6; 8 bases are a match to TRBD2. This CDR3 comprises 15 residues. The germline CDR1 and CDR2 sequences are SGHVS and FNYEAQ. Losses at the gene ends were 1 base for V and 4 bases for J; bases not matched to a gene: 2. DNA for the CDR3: TGTGCCAGCAGCTTAGGCGGGGGGCTCACCGGGGAGCTGTTTTTT. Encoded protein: CASSLGGGLTGELFF.

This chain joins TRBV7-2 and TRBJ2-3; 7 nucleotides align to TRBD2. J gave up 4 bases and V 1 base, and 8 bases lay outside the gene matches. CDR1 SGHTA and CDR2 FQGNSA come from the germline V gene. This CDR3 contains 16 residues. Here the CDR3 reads CASSLVRTRSSDTQYF. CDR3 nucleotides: TGTGCCAGCAGCTTAGTAAGGACTAGGAGTTCAGATACGCAGTATTTT.

Here the CDR3 DNA reads TGTGCCAGCAGCCGGGGGGCAAACTATGGCTACACCTTC. Translating gives CASSRGANYGYTF. The chain employs TRBV6-5 and TRBJ1-2, with TRBD1 as a possible D gene (6 bases). This CDR3 is 13 amino acids long. Germline CDR1 and CDR2: MNHEY and SVGAGI. V was shortened by 6 bases and J by 2 bases, with 10 bases between the two germline ends.

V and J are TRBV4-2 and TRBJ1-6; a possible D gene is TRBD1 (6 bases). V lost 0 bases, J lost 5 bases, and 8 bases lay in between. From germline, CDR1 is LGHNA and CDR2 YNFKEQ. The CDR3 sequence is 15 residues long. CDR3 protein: CASSQEYRDNSPLHF. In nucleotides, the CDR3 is TGTGCCAGCAGCCAAGAATACAGGGATAATTCACCCCTCCACTTT.

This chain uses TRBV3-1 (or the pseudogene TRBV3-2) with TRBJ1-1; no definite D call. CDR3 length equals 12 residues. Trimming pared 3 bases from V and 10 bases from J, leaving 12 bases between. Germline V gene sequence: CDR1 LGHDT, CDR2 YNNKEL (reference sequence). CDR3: CASSQRALGAFF. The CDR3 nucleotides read TGTGCCAGCAGCCAGCGAGCCCTAGGAGCTTTCTTT.